Each of the 21 T cell receptor beta chains below was sequenced from the same sample in a study of a mutant IDH1 vaccine in newly diagnosed glioma. TCRdb's copy holds only in-frame clones and misses some; the assay was immunoSEQ multiplex PCR. Among some 61,000 clones listed, 65% to 90% were seen once. The sample's time point: baseline, week 1 (first vaccination visit). The treatment: pre-vaccination baseline after standard-of-care therapy. Sequencing was performed on PBMCs, taken from a glioma patient treated with radiotherapy, temozolomide or both. All receptors come from a young man with glioma.

This clone was seen only a few times. This rearrangement joins TRBV2 to TRBJ1-5; maybe TRBD1 (6 bases). The V end was cut by 2 bases, the J end by 2 bases, with 10 bases between. The CDR3 has 15 residues. In germline, CDR1 is SNHLY, CDR2 FYNNEI. This CDR3 is CASSESAGGNQPQHF. In DNA, the CDR3 is TGTGCCAGCAGTGAATCGGCAGGGGGCAATCAGCCCCAGCATTTT.

This clone was counted a single time. The germline gene is not matched at one end of the junction; a read error may be the cause. This chain connects TRBV15 to TRBJ2-7; D remains ambiguous. This CDR3 has 13 residues. Germline V gene lookup returns CDR1 LNHNV and CDR2 YYDKDF (reference sequence). The CDR3 bases are TGTGCCACCGGCAGTCGCCCGGCCTACGAGCAGTACTTC. Translated: CATGSRPAYEQYF.

This clone has a handful of counts. The gene calls are TRBV19 and TRBJ1-4, with D perhaps matching TRBD1 (5 bases). V was cut by 4 bases and J by 0 bases, with 9 bases left in between. There are 15 residues in the CDR3. Germline-derived CDR1 and CDR2 are LNHDA and SQIVND (reference sequence). CDR3 residues: CASSTGTATNEKLFF. CDR3 nucleotide sequence: TGTGCCAGTAGTACAGGGACCGCAACTAATGAAAAACTGTTTTTT.

The chain uses TRBV6-1 and TRBJ2-4; the D call may be TRBD1 or TRBD2 (6 bases each). V lost 3 bases, J lost 5 bases, and 14 bases lay in between. The CDR3 loop spans 15 amino acids. CDR1 is MNHNS, CDR2 SASEGT, per germline. CDR3 protein: CASSEEGTLQNIQYF. For the CDR3, the DNA is TGTGCCAGCAGTGAGGAGGGGACACTCCAAAACATTCAGTACTTC.

The chain joins TRBV18 to TRBJ1-4; TRBD1 is a possible D gene (5 bases). V was shortened by 5 bases and J by 8 bases, with 18 bases between the two germline ends. Germline CDR1 and CDR2: KGHSH and LQKENI. This CDR3 has 15 amino acids. DNA of the CDR3: TGTGCCAGCTCATCACGCCGGCAGGGTGGCGAAAAACTGTTTTTT. It encodes CASSSRRQGGEKLFF.

This clone showed up just once. The chain employs TRBV10-3 and TRBJ2-7, with unresolved D. Germline CDR1 reads ENHRY; CDR2 reads SYGVKD. The V and J ends lost 4 bases and 2 bases respectively, with 12 bases between them. The CDR3 has 14 residues. CDR3 nucleotide sequence: TGTGCCATCAGTGTATCCAGGACGACCTACGAGCAGTACTTC. It encodes CAISVSRTTYEQYF.

This chain connects TRBV28 to TRBJ2-4; D perhaps matches TRBD2 (5 bases). V was pared by 10 bases and J by 6 bases, with 10 bases between. The CDR3 runs 11 residues. Germline CDR1 is MDHEN and CDR2 is SYDVKM. CDR3 nucleotide sequence: TGTGCCACCACACTAGGAAACATTCAGTACTTC. It encodes CATTLGNIQYF.

This rearrangement joins TRBV12-5 to TRBJ2-7; 7 nucleotides match TRBD1. The trim removed 1 base at V and 2 bases at J, leaving 5 bases unmatched. This CDR3 comprises 15 residues. The germline gives CDR1 LGHNT, CDR2 FRNRAP. CDR3 in DNA: TGTGCTAGTGGTTTGGGACAGGGATATACCTACGAGCAGTACTTC. This sequence encodes CASGLGQGYTYEQYF.

The CDR3 reads CASSLSAFTYEQYF. DNA of the CDR3: TGTGCCAGCAGCTTATCTGCTTTTACCTACGAGCAGTACTTC. The V call is TRBV7-9, the J call TRBJ2-7, with D unclear. CDR3 length: 14 residues. CDR1 and CDR2 (germline): SEHNR, FQNEAQ (reference sequence). V gave up 2 bases and J gave up 2 bases, with 10 bases separating them.

This chain joins TRBV25-1 and TRBJ2-7; D is possibly TRBD1 or TRBD2 (5 bases each). V was pared by 3 bases and J by 2 bases, with 17 bases between. CDR1 is MGHDK and CDR2 is SYGVNS in the germline V gene. This CDR3 is 16 amino acids long. This CDR3 is CASSDSGRKKTYEQYF. The DNA of the CDR3 is TGTGCCAGCAGTGATTCGGGACGGAAAAAAACCTACGAGCAGTACTTC.

As for this clone: The junction shows a germline mismatch at one end, possibly a read error. This chain links TRBV28 with TRBJ1-6; a possible D gene is TRBD1 (5 bases). Germline CDR1 reads MDHEN; CDR2 reads SYDVKM. The CDR3 contains 10 residues. The chain's CDR3 is CASRDWDLFF. CDR3 nucleotide sequence: TGTGCCAGCAGGGACTGGGACTTGTTCTTT.

This chain links TRBV5-1 with TRBJ2-3; 8 nucleotides match TRBD2. The CDR3 covers 14 residues. Germline trimming cut 2 bases from V and 1 base from J; bases unmatched to any gene: 0. The germline gives CDR1 SGHRS, CDR2 YFSETQ. CDR3 protein: CASSFSGGTDTQYF. CDR3 coding DNA: TGCGCCAGCAGCTTTAGCGGGGGCACAGATACGCAGTATTTT.

This rearrangement joins TRBV13 to TRBJ1-4; 7 bases agree with TRBD1. The germline gives CDR1 PRHDT, CDR2 FYEKMQ (reference sequence). This CDR3 spans 14 amino acids. The J segment lost 8 bases and the V segment lost 10 bases, leaving 13 bases of the junction unmatched. CDR3: CATGGDREREKLFF. CDR3 nucleotides: TGTGCCACCGGAGGTGACAGGGAACGGGAAAAACTGTTTTTT. The complete variable domain, with remaining parts taken from reference TRBV13 and TRBJ1-4, reads AAGVIQSPRHLIKEKRETATLKCYPIPRHDTVYWYQQGPGQDPQFLISFYEKMQSDKGSIPDRFSAQQFSDYHSELNMSSLELGDSALYFCATGGDREREKLFFGSGTQLSVL.

This chain uses TRBV27 with TRBJ2-3; D is possibly TRBD1 (6 bases). The CDR3 contains 14 residues. The germline CDR1 and CDR2 sequences are MNHEY and SMNVEV (reference sequence). The germline V and J ends were trimmed by 3 bases and 3 bases, with 10 bases remaining between them. The CDR3 protein is CASSLKGETDTQYF. The CDR3, as DNA: TGTGCCAGCAGTTTGAAGGGGGAAACAGATACGCAGTATTTT.

The CDR3 sequence is CASSPGLNGYTF. CDR3 bases: TGTGCCAGCAGCCCGGGGCTGAATGGCTACACCTTC. This chain uses TRBV5-6 with TRBJ1-2, with D perhaps matching TRBD1 (5 bases). V gave up 4 bases and J gave up 6 bases, with 10 bases separating them. In germline, CDR1 is SGHDT, CDR2 YYEEEE. This CDR3 has 12 amino acids.

The rearrangement links TRBV2 to TRBJ2-2; 8 bases are a match to TRBD1. The CDR3 covers 16 residues. J gave up 4 bases and V 7 bases, and 11 bases lay outside the gene matches. Per germline, CDR1 SNHLY and CDR2 FYNNEI. The CDR3 loop reads CASTPRDRLSTGELFF. CDR3 DNA: TGTGCCAGCACCCCCCGGGACAGGTTAAGCACCGGGGAGCTGTTTTTT.

The chain recombines TRBV7-2 with TRBJ2-5, with 7 positions matching TRBD1. V lost 4 bases, J lost 4 bases, and 6 bases stayed unmatched. Germline V gene data show CDR1 as SGHTA and CDR2 as FQGNSA. This CDR3 is built from 14 residues. The chain's CDR3 is CASSYRGFGETQYF. The CDR3 DNA is TGTGCCAGCAGCTACAGGGGTTTTGGAGAGACCCAGTACTTC.

The J gene is TRBJ1-4, the V gene TRBV9, with a weak D call TRBD1 (5 bases). The CDR3 length is 12 residues. Germline V gene data show CDR1 as SGDLS and CDR2 as YYNGEE. The germline V and J ends were trimmed by 3 bases and 12 bases, with 12 bases remaining between them. CDR3 in amino acids: CASSGGRGELFF. As DNA, the CDR3 is TGTGCCAGCAGCGGGGGAAGGGGCGAACTGTTTTTT.

The CDR3 coding sequence is TGTGCCAGCAGCCGATGGAGTGGGAGCTCCTATAATTCACCCCTCCACTTT. Translation gives CASSRWSGSSYNSPLHF. The V call is TRBV14, the J call TRBJ1-6, with D unresolved. Trimming removed 4 bases at V and 0 bases at J, with 13 bases between. The CDR3 runs 17 residues. Germline V gene lookup returns CDR1 SGHDN and CDR2 FVKESK.

This clone was counted between two and nine times. This chain connects TRBV18 to TRBJ1-5; 12 nucleotides agree with TRBD1. The CDR3 loop spans 15 amino acids. J lost 6 bases, V lost 0 bases, and 0 bases had no gene match. Germline CDR1 is KGHSH and CDR2 is LQKENI. The CDR3 DNA is TGTGCCAGCTCACCACCGGGACAGGGGGCTCAGCCCCAGCATTTT. Translation: CASSPPGQGAQPQHF.

This chain links TRBV6-5 with TRBJ2-1; the D gene is possibly TRBD1 (5 bases). The CDR3 length is 11 residues. CDR1 and CDR2 (germline): MNHEY, SVGAGI. The germline V and J ends were trimmed by 7 bases and 6 bases, with 7 bases remaining between them. CDR3 DNA sequence: TGTGCCAGCACCCAGGGCAATGAGCAGTTCTTC. Translating gives CASTQGNEQFF.